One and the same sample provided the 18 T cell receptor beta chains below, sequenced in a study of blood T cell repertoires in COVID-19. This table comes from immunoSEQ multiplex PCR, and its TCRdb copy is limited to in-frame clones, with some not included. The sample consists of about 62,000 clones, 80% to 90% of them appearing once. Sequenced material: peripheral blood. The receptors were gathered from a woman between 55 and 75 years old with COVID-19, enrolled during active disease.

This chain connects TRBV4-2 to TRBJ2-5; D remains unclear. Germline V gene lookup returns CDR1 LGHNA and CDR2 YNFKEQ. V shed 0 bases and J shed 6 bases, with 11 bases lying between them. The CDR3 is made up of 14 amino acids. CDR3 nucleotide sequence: TGTGCCAGCAGCCAAGATGAGGTTCGAAAGACCCAGTACTTC. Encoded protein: CASSQDEVRKTQYF.

Here the CDR3 DNA reads TGTGCCAGCAGCTTGGGACAGGGGGACTATGGCTACACCTTC. It yields the protein CASSLGQGDYGYTF. The chain is built from TRBV5-4 and TRBJ1-2, with 9 positions matching TRBD1. This CDR3 comprises 14 residues. CDR1 and CDR2 from the germline V gene are SGHNT and YYREEE (reference sequence). Trimming removed 0 bases from V and 3 bases from J; junction bases left unmatched: 0.

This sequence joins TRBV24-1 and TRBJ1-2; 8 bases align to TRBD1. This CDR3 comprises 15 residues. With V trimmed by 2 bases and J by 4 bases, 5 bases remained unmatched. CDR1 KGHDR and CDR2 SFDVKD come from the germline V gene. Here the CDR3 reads CATSDSGQGTYGYTF. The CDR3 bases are TGTGCCACCAGTGATTCCGGACAGGGTACCTATGGCTACACCTTC.

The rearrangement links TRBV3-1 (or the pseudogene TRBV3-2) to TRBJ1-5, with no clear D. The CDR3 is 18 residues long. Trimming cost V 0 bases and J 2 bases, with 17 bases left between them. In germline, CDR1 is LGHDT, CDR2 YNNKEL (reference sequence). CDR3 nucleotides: TGTGCCAGCAGCCAAGAGAGGGCCGGGGTGAGGGGCAATCAGCCCCAGCATTTT. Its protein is CASSQERAGVRGNQPQHF.

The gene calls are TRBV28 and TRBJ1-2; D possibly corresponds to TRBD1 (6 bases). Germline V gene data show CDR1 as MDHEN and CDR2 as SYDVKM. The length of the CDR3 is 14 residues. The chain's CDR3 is CAAKSGGHINGYTF. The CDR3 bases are TGTGCTGCAAAGAGTGGGGGCCATATCAATGGCTACACCTTC.

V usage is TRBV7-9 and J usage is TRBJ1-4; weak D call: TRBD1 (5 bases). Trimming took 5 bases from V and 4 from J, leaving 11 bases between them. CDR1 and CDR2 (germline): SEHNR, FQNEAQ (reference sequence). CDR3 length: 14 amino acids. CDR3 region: CASSDRGSNEKLFF. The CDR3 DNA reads TGTGCCAGCAGCGACCGGGGGAGTAATGAAAAACTGTTTTTT.

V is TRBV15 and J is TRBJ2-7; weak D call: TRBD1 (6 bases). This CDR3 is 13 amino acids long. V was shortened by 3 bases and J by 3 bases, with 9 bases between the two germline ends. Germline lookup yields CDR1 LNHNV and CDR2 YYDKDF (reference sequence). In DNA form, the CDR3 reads TGTGCCACCAGCAGGGACAGCCTCTACGAGCAGTACTTC. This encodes CATSRDSLYEQYF. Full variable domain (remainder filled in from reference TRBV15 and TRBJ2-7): DAMVIQNPRYQVTQFGKPVTLSCSQTLNHNVMYWYQQKSSQAPKLLFHYYDKDFNNEADTPDNFQSRRPNTSFCFLDIRSPGLGDTAMYLCATSRDSLYEQYFGPGTRLTVT.

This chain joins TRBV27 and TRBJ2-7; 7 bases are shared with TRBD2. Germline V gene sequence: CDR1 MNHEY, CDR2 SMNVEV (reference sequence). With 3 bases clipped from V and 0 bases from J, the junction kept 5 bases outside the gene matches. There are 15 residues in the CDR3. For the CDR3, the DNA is TGTGCCAGCAGTTTCAAGGCGGGAGCCTCCTACGAGCAGTACTTC. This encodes CASSFKAGASYEQYF.

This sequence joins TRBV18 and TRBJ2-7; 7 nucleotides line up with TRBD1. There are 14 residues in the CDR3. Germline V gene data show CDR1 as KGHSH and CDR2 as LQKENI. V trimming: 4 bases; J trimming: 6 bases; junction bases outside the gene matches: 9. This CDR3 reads CASSLQNPGGEQYF. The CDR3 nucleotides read TGTGCCAGCTCACTACAAAATCCAGGGGGCGAGCAGTACTTC.

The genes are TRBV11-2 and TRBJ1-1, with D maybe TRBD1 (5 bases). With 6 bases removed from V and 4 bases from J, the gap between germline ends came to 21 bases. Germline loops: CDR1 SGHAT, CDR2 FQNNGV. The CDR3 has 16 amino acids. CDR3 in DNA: TGTGCCAGCAGGAACCCCGTACAGGCTTGGACCACTGAAGCTTTCTTT. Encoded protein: CASRNPVQAWTTEAFF.

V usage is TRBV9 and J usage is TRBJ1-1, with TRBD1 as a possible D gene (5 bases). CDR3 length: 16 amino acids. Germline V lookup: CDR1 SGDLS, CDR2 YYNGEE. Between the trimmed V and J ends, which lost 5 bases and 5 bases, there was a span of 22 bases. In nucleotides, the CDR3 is TGTGCCAGCAGGAGGGGAGGTGGGGGAAAAGTGACTGAAGCTTTCTTT. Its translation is CASRRGGGGKVTEAFF.

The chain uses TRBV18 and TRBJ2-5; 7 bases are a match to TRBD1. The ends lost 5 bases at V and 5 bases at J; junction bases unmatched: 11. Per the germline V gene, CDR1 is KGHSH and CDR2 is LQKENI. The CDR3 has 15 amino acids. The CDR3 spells CASSSYRGSGETQYF. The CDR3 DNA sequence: TGTGCCAGCTCATCCTACAGGGGTTCGGGGGAGACCCAGTACTTC.

The CDR3 DNA sequence: TGTGCCAGCAGTCTCCGGGACATTCCCGTGGGTAGCAATCAGCCCCAGCATTTT. This encodes CASSLRDIPVGSNQPQHF. The chain couples TRBV6-2 or TRBV6-3 to TRBJ1-5; D might be TRBD1 (6 bases). Germline CDR1 reads MNHEY; CDR2 reads SVGEGT. V dropped 5 bases and J dropped 0 bases, with 20 bases sitting between them. The CDR3 consists of 18 residues.

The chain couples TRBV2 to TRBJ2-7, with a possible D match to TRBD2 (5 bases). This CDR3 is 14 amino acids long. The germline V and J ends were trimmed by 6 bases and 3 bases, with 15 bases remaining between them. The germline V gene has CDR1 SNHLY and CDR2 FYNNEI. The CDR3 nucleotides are TGTGCCAGCAGCCCCGTATCGGCGGGCTACGAGCAGTACTTC. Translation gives CASSPVSAGYEQYF.

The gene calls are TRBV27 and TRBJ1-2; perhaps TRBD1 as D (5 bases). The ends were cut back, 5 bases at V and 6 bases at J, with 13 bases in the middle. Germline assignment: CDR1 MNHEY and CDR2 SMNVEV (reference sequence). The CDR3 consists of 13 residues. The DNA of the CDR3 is TGTGCCAGCAGTCCCGTAGACAGTAATGGCTACACCTTC. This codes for CASSPVDSNGYTF.

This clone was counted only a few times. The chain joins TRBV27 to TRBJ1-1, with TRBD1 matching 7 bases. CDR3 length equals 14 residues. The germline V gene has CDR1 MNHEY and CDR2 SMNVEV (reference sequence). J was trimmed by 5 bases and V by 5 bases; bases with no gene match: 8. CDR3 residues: CASSTGQLRTEAFF. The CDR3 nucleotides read TGTGCCAGCAGTACGGGACAGCTAAGGACTGAAGCTTTCTTT.

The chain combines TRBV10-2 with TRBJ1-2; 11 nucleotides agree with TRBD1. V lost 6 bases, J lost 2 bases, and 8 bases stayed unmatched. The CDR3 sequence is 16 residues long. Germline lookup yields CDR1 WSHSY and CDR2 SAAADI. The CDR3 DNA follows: TGCGCCAGCAGACCTCAACGGGACAGGGGGAACTATGGCTACACCTTC. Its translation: CASRPQRDRGNYGYTF.

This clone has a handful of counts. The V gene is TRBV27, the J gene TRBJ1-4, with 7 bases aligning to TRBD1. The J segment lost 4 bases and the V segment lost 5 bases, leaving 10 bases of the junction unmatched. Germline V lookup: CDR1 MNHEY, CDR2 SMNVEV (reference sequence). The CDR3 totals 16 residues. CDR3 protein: CASSPIPRGFNEKLFF. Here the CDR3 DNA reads TGTGCCAGCAGTCCAATTCCCAGGGGGTTTAATGAAAAACTGTTTTTT.